These 12 T cell receptor beta chains originate from one sample sequenced in a study of cytomegalovirus exposure and HLA in healthy donors. Sequencing used immunoSEQ multiplex PCR; TCRdb keeps in-frame clones, though not all of them. The sample holds over 150,000 clones, around 92% seen once. Sequencing input: PBMCs. These receptors were collected from a young woman in good health and CMV-seropositive.

The CDR3 spells CASTAIAGGPYEQYF. In nucleotides, the CDR3 is TGCGCCAGCACGGCCATAGCGGGAGGGCCCTACGAGCAGTACTTC. The J gene is TRBJ2-7, the V gene TRBV5-1; 11 bases line up with TRBD2. This CDR3 contains 15 residues. Trimming removed 6 bases from V and 2 bases from J; junction bases left unmatched: 7. Germline V CDR1 and CDR2: SGHRS, YFSETQ.

The V gene is TRBV2, the J gene TRBJ1-2; D unclear. Germline V gene sequence: CDR1 SNHLY, CDR2 FYNNEI. Between the trimmed V and J ends, which lost 5 bases and 3 bases, there was a span of 10 bases. The CDR3 is made up of 13 amino acids. The CDR3 DNA sequence: TGTGCCAGCAGTCCACAGAGGGACTATGGCTACACCTTC. It specifies CASSPQRDYGYTF.

On this clone: The germline gene is not matched at one end of the junction; a read error may be the cause. The rearrangement joins TRBV7-7 to TRBJ2-5; tentatively, D is TRBD2 (6 bases). CDR1 and CDR2 (germline): SSHAT, FNYEAQ (reference sequence). The CDR3 has 16 residues. CDR3 sequence reads: CASSQSAYRGQETQYF. CDR3 nucleotides: TGTGCTAGCAGCCAATCGGCATATCGGGGGCAAGAGACCCAGTACTTC.

The genes are TRBV28 and TRBJ2-7; 7 nucleotides match TRBD1. The CDR3 contains 17 residues. Looked up from germline, CDR1 is MDHEN and CDR2 is SYDVKM. V shed 8 bases and J 7 bases; nucleotides not matched to a gene: 23. The CDR3 coding sequence is TGTGCCAGCGGCCCCCGAAACAGGGGCGGGTATCTGTATGAGCAGTACTTC. It specifies CASGPRNRGGYLYEQYF.

A word on this clone: Germline and junction disagree at one end, which may indicate a read error. The J gene is TRBJ2-5, the V gene TRBV7-7; TRBD1 might be the D (6 bases). Germline V gives CDR1 SSHAT, CDR2 FNYEAQ (reference sequence). This CDR3 comprises 14 residues. The CDR3 DNA sequence: TGTGCTAGCAGTCCAGACAGGTTCGGGGAGACCCAGTACTTC. Amino acid sequence: CASSPDRFGETQYF. Based on the CDR3 plus reference TRBV7-7 and TRBJ2-5, the full variable domain is GAGVSQSPRYKVTKRGQDVTLRCDPISSHATLYWYQQALGQGPEFLTYFNYEAQPDKSGLPSDRFSAERPEGSISTLTIQRTEQRDSAMYRCASSPDRFGETQYFGPGTRLLVL.

This chain uses TRBV9 with TRBJ2-1; a possible D gene is TRBD1 (6 bases). This CDR3 spans 16 amino acids. The germline V gene has CDR1 SGDLS and CDR2 YYNGEE. V lost 0 bases, J lost 5 bases, and 15 bases lay in between. For the CDR3, the DNA is TGTGCCAGCAGCGTAGGAGAGGGGACACTAAACAATGAGCAGTTCTTC. This codes for CASSVGEGTLNNEQFF. The full variable domain, rest sourced from reference TRBV9 and TRBJ2-1, is DSGVTQTPKHLITATGQRVTLRCSPRSGDLSVYWYQQSLDQGLQFLIQYYNGEERAKGNILERFSAQQFPDLHSELNLSSLELGDSALYFCASSVGEGTLNNEQFFGPGTRLTVL.

CDR3 residues: CASTPSGRVHEQYF. The CDR3 nucleotides read TGTGCCAGCACTCCTAGCGGGAGAGTTCACGAGCAGTACTTC. The gene calls are TRBV6-5 and TRBJ2-7, with TRBD2 identical over 10 bases. The germline V gene encodes CDR1 MNHEY and CDR2 SVGAGI. V lost 7 bases, J lost 5 bases, and 8 bases stayed unmatched. The CDR3 length is 14 residues.

The chain carries TRBV9 and TRBJ1-2; 7 bases line up with TRBD1. Germline lookup yields CDR1 SGDLS and CDR2 YYNGEE. J lost 2 bases, V lost 3 bases, and 4 bases had no gene match. The CDR3 contains 14 residues. In DNA, the CDR3 is TGTGCCAGCAGCGGCCCGACAGGGAACTATGGCTACACCTTC. It encodes CASSGPTGNYGYTF.

V usage is TRBV4-1 and J usage is TRBJ2-1, with 10 bases lining up with TRBD2. The V and J ends lost 2 bases and 12 bases, in that order; junction bases with no gene match: 13. In germline, CDR1 is MGHRA, CDR2 YSYEKL. CDR3 length: 16 amino acids. The CDR3, as DNA: TGCGCCAGCAGCCAATATCTGGGACTAGCGACCCTGGGGCAGTTCTTC. It encodes CASSQYLGLATLGQFF.

The chain has TRBV13 and TRBJ2-7, with 11 positions matching TRBD2. The germline V gene encodes CDR1 PRHDT and CDR2 FYEKMQ (reference sequence). The V segment lost 4 bases and the J segment 3 bases; nucleotides outside the gene matches: 17. The CDR3 sequence is 19 residues long. CDR3 loop: CASSSRSGRASTGIYEQYF. The CDR3 DNA reads as TGTGCCAGCAGCTCCCGTAGCGGGAGGGCCTCTACCGGAATCTACGAGCAGTACTTC.

The chain joins TRBV6-4 to TRBJ2-3; 10 positions agree with TRBD1. Per germline, CDR1 MRHNA and CDR2 SNTAGT. The length of the CDR3 is 15 residues. Germline trimming cut 2 bases from V and 5 bases from J; bases unmatched to any gene: 4. CDR3 DNA sequence: TGTGCCAGCAGTGACGAGACAGGGGGCGAAGATACGCAGTATTTT. This translates into CASSDETGGEDTQYF.

This clone has only one observation. The V gene is TRBV6-5, the J gene TRBJ1-5; the match to TRBD1 covers 7 bases. Losses at the gene ends were 6 bases for V and 2 bases for J; bases not matched to a gene: 7. Germline V CDR1 and CDR2: MNHEY, SVGAGI. The CDR3 spans 15 residues. This chain's CDR3 is CASRPGGIGNQPQHF. The CDR3 region has the DNA TGTGCCAGCAGGCCAGGGGGGATTGGCAATCAGCCCCAGCATTTT.